This record looks at one T cell receptor (beta chain) sequence and its context. The antigen remains undetermined. Germline CDR1 reads GTSNPN; CDR2 reads SVGIG (reference sequence). The CDR3 is 15 amino acids. The V and J ends lost 5 bases and 3 bases respectively, with 19 bases between them. The sample belongs to a study of CD8+ T cells in alopecia areata. The study, taken as a whole, reports: The link between baseline CD8+ expansion and response remains uncertain with one nonresponder. For lesional scalp, especially alopecia totalis/universalis, clonality was higher than in normal scalp. Scalp clonality and expanded CD8+ clones among the top 100 fell significantly with tofacitinib.

Sequencing used cDNA as its template, made by extracting RNA and reverse transcribing it. Sequenced by immunoSEQ multiplex PCR; TCRdb stores in-frame clones only, minus some. The repertoire holds hundreds of thousands of clones, with under 70% as singletons. Treatment given: oral pan-JAK inhibitor, 5-10 mg twice daily. The researchers isolated CD4+ and CD8+ T cells from PBMCs by sorting. The sample consisted of CD4+ T cells sorted from blood, taken around week 44, from a patient treated with tofacitinib. The chain joins TRBV30 to TRBJ1-1; possibly TRBD1 for D (5 bases). This receptor was obtained from a human donor with alopecia areata. This CDR3 is CAWEQVRRGDTEAFF. The CDR3 coding sequence is TGTGCCTGGGAGCAGGTGAGGAGAGGGGACACTGAAGCTTTCTTT.